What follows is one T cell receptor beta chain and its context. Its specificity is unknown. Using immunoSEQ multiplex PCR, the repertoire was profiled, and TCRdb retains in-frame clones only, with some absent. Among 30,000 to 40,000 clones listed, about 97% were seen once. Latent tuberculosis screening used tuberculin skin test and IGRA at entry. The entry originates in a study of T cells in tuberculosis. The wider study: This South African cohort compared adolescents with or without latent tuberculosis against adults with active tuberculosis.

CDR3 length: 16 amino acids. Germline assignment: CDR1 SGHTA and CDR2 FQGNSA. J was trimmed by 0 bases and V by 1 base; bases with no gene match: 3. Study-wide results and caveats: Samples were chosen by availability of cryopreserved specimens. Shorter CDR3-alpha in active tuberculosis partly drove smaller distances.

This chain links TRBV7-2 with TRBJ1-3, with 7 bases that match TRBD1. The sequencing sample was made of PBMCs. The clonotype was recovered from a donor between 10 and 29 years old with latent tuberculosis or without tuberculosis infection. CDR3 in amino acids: CASSLDRGLSGNTIYF. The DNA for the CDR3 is TGTGCCAGCAGCTTAGACAGGGGCCTCTCTGGAAACACCATATATTTT.